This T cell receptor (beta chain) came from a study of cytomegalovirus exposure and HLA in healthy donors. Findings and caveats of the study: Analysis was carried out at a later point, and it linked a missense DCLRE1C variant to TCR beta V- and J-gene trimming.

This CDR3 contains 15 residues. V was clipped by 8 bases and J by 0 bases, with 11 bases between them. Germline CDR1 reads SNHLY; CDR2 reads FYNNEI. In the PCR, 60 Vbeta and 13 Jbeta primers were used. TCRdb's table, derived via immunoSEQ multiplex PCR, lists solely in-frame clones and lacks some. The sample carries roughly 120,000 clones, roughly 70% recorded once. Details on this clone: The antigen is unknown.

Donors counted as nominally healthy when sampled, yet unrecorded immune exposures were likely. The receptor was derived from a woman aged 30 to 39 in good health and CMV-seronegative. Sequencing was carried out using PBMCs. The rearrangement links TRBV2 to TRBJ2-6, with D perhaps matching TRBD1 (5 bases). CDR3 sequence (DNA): TGTGCCAGCCCGACAGCTACCTCTGGGGCCAACGTCCTGACTTTC. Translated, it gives CASPTATSGANVLTF.